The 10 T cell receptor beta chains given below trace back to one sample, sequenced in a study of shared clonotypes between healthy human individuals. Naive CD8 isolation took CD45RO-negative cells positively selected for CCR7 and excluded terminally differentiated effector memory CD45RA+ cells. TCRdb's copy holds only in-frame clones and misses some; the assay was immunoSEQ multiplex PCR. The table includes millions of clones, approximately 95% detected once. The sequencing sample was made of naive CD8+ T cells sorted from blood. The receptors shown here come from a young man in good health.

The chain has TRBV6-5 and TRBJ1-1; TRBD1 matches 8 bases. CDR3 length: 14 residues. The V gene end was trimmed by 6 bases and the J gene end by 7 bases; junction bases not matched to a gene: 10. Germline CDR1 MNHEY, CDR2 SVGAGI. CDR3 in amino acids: CASRWDRWDSEAFF. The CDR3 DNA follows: TGTGCCAGCAGATGGGACAGGTGGGACAGTGAAGCTTTCTTT.

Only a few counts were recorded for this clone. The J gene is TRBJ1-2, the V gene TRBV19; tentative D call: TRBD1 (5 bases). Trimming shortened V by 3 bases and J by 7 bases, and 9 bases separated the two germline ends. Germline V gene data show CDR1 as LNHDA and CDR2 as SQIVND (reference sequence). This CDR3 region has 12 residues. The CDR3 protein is CASSMSGAGYTF. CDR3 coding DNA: TGTGCCAGTAGTATGTCTGGGGCTGGCTACACCTTC.

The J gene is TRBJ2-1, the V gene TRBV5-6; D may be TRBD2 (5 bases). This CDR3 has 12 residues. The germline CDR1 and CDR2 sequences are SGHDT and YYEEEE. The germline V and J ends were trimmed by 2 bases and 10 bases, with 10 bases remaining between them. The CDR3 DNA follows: TGTGCCAGCAGCTTACGGGTAGCGGAGCAGTTCTTC. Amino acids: CASSLRVAEQFF.

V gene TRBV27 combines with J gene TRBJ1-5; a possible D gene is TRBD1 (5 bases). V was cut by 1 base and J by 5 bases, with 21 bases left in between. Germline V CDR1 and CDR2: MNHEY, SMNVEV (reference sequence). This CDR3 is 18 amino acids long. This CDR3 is CASSLFGPRDTSYQPQHF. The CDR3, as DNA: TGTGCCAGCAGTTTATTTGGGCCCAGGGATACCTCATATCAGCCCCAGCATTTT.

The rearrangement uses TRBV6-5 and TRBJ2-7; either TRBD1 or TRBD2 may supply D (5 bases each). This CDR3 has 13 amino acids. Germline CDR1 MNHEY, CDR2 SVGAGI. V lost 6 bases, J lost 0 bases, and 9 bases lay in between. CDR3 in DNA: TGTGCCAGCAGCCCCGGGGCCTCCTACGAGCAGTACTTC. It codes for CASSPGASYEQYF.

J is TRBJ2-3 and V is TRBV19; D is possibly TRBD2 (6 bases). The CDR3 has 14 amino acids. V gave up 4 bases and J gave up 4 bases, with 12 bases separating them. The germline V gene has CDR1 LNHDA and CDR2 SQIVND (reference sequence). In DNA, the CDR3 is TGTGCCAGTAGTACCCCGGCGGGACCAGATACGCAGTATTTT. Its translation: CASSTPAGPDTQYF.

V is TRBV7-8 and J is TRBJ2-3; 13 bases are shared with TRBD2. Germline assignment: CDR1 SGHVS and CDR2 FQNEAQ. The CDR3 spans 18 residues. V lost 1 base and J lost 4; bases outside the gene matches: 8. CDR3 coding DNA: TGTGCCAGCAGCTTAGGACTAGCGGGAGGCCGCCAGTCAGATACGCAGTATTTT. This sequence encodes CASSLGLAGGRQSDTQYF.

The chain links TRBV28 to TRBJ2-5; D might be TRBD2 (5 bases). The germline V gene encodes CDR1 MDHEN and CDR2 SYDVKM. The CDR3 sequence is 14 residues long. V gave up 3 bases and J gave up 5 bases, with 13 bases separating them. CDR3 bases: TGTGCCAGCAGTTTCTCCACTAGGAGGGAGACCCAGTACTTC. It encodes CASSFSTRRETQYF.

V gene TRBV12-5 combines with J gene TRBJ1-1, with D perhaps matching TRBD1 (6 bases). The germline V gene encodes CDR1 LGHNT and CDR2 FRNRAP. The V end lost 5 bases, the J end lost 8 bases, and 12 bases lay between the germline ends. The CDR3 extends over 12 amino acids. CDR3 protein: CASGLGGSEAFF. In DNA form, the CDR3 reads TGTGCTAGTGGTCTAGGGGGTAGCGAAGCTTTCTTT.

The CDR3 DNA sequence: TGCAGCGTTGAAGCCGTAGGGGGGCATTACTTC. It translates to CSVEAVGGHYF. The chain joins TRBV29-1 to TRBJ2-7, with D tentatively TRBD1 or TRBD2 (6 bases each). Per germline, CDR1 SQVTM and CDR2 ANQGSEA. The length of the CDR3 is 11 residues. The V end was cut by 1 base, the J end by 13 bases, with 14 bases between.